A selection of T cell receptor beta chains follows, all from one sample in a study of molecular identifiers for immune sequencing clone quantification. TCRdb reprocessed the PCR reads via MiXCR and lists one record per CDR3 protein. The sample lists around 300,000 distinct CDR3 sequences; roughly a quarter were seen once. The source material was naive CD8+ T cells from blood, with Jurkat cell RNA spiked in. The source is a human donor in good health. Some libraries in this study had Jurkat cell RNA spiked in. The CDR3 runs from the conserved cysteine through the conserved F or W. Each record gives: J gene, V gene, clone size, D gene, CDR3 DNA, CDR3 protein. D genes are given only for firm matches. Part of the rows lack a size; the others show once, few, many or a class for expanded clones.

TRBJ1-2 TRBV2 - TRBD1 TGTGCCAGCAGTGACGGAAAAACAGGGGGCGGCTACACCTTC CASSDGKTGGGYTF
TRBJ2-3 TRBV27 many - TGTGCCAGCAGTTTGCTTGGGACGGGCACAGATACGCAGTATTTT CASSLLGTGTDTQYF
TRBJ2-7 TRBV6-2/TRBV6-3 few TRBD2 TGTGCCAGCAGTTACACCGAAACCCACCTAGCGGGGGTGACCTACGAGCAGTACTTC CASSYTETHLAGVTYEQYF
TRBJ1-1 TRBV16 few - TGTGCCAGCAGCCAATGGGGGGAAGGGCCGAGGGCTGAAGCTTTCTTT CASSQWGEGPRAEAFF
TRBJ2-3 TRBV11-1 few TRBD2 TGTGCCAGCAGCTCTAGCGGACACACAGATACGCAGTATTTT CASSSSGHTDTQYF
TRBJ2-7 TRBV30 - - TGTGCCTGGAGTCCCCTGGCGGGACTCTACGAGCAGTACTTC CAWSPLAGLYEQYF
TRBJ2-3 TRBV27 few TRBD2 TGTGCCAGCAGTTTGTGGCTAGCGGGGTCAGATACGCAGTATTTT CASSLWLAGSDTQYF
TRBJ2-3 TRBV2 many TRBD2 TGTGCCAGCAGTGAACCCACTTCGACTAGCGGGATTGAAAATACGCAGTATTTT CASSEPTSTSGIENTQYF
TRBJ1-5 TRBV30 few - TGTGCCTGGGCCAGACCACATAGCAATCAGCCCCAGCATTTT CAWARPHSNQPQHF
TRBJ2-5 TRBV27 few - TGTGCCAGCAGCACCGGAGCTGGGTATGAGACCCAGTACTTC CASSTGAGYETQYF
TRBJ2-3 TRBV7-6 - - TGTGCCAGCAGCTTAACAGCAGGTTTCACAGATACGCAGTATTTT CASSLTAGFTDTQYF
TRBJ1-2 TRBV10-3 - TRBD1 TGTGCCATCAGTGAGCCACCATTTGAGGCCGGGACAGAGGATGGCTACACCTTC CAISEPPFEAGTEDGYTF
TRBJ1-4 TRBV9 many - TGTGCCAGCAGCGTAGCCGGCAGGCCTAATGAAAAACTGTTTTTT CASSVAGRPNEKLFF
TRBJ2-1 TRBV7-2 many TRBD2 TGTGCCAGCAGCTCATTAGCGGGGGGGCCCGATGAGCAGTTCTTC CASSSLAGGPDEQFF
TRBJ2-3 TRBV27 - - TGTGCCAGCAAGTTGAGCGGACTACATAGCACAGATACGCAGTATTTT CASKLSGLHSTDTQYF
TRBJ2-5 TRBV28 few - TGTGCCAGCAGCGGGGCGTTAGTAGCTTTGGTGGAGACCCAGTACTTC CASSGALVALVETQYF
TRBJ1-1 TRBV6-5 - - TGTGCCAGCAGTTACACAATCCAGGGGAACACTGAAGCTTTCTTT CASSYTIQGNTEAFF
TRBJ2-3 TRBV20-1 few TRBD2 TGCAGTGCTCCCGGAGGACCTAGCGGGAGGGCCATAGATACGCAGTATTTT CSAPGGPSGRAIDTQYF
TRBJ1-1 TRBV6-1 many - TGTGCCAGCAGTGAAGAAGGGGAATTTGAAGCTTTCTTT CASSEEGEFEAFF
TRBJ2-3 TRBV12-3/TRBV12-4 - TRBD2 TGTGCCAGCGGTTTAGGTTTGAGCGGGAGCACGGATACGCAGTATTTT CASGLGLSGSTDTQYF
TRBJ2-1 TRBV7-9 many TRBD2 TGTGCCAGCAGCCAAGGGGGCGGGAGGGCCGATAATGAGCAGTTCTTC CASSQGGGRADNEQFF
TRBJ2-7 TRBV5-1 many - TGCGCCAGCAGCTTGGAGGGACGGGCCTCCTACGAGCAGTACTTC CASSLEGRASYEQYF
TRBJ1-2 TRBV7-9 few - TGTGCCAGCAGCTCCAACCCAGGGAACTATGGCTACACCTTC CASSSNPGNYGYTF
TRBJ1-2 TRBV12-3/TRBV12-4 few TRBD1 TGTGCCAGCAGCCCTACAGGGGAAAGCCGCTACACCTTC CASSPTGESRYTF
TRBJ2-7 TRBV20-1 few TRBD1 TGCAGTGCCCGATTGCCTACCGGGACAGGGGGCCGGGACGAGCAGTACTTC CSARLPTGTGGRDEQYF
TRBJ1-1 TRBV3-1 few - TGTGCCAGCAGCCAAGATCGTTCCTGGGGCACTGAAGCTTTCTTT CASSQDRSWGTEAFF
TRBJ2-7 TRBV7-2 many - TGTGCCAGCAGTCTGACAGGCCTCGGCTACGAGCAGTACTTC CASSLTGLGYEQYF
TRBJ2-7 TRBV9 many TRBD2 TGTGCCAGCAGTACCGGGACTAGGGCCTACGAGCAGTACTTC CASSTGTRAYEQYF
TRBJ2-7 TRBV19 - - TGTGCCAGTAGTATCCTGGGGGCCGGGTACGAGCAGTACTTC CASSILGAGYEQYF
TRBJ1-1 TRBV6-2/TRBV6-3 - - TGTGCCAGCAGTTACAGTGGAGGGGGAGAAACTGAAGCTTTCTTT CASSYSGGGETEAFF
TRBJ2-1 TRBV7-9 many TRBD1 TGTGCCAGCAGCCCTGACGCCGGGACAGTCTACAATGAGCAGTTCTTC CASSPDAGTVYNEQFF
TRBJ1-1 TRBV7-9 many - TGTGCCAGCAGCTCCCCGGACGGGGCGAGCACTGAAGCTTTCTTT CASSSPDGASTEAFF